This TCR beta chain was sequenced in a study of blood T cell repertoires in COVID-19. Only in-frame clones appear in the TCRdb table, and some are missing; sequencing was by immunoSEQ multiplex PCR. Of some 530,000 clones in the sample, about nine tenths are singletons; the top ten hold approximately 8.3%. Enrollees, roughly 18 to 89 years old, lived in 24 US areas. The CDR3 has 16 amino acids. V was clipped by 4 bases and J by 7 bases; unmatched bases: 9. CDR1 is MGHRA, CDR2 YSYEKL, per germline. Material: PBMCs or T cells enriched from blood (not recorded which). The chain links TRBV4-1 to TRBJ1-4; 10 bases are a match to TRBD1. This sequence was found in an older woman who had recovered from COVID-19. The CDR3 coding sequence is TGCGCCAGCAGCCTGGAGCCGGGACAGGGGACTGAAAAACTGTTTTTT. It translates to CASSLEPGQGTEKLFF.